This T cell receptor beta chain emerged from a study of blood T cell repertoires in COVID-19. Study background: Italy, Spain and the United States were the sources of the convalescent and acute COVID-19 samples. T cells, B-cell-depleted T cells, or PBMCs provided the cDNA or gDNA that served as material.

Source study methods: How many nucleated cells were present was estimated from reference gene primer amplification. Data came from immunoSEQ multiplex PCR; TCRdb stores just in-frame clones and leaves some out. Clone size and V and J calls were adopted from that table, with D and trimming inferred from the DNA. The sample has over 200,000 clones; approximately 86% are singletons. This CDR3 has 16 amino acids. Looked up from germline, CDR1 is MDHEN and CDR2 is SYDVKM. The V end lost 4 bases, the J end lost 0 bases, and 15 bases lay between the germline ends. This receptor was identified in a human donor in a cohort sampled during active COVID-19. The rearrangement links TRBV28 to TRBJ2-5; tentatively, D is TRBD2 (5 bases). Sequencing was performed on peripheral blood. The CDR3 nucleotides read TGTGCCAGCAGTTCCCTCTCAGCGGCCAACCAAGAGACCCAGTACTTC. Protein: CASSSLSAANQETQYF.